The 6 T cell receptor beta chains reported below all come from one sample, sequenced in a study of CD8+ T cells in alopecia areata. Sequencing relied on a cDNA template that was reverse transcribed from extracted RNA. The method was immunoSEQ multiplex PCR; TCRdb's version includes in-frame clones alone and lacks a portion of them. In the table there are under 250,000 clones, over 60% of which are singletons. This sample's treatment: oral pan-JAK inhibitor, 5-10 mg twice daily. Sequenced material: CD4+ T cells sorted from blood, taken at approximately week 44, from a patient treated with tofacitinib. The origin of the receptors is a human donor with alopecia areata.

Here the CDR3 reads CASRTSGAGETQYF. As DNA, the CDR3 is TGTGCCAGCCGGACTAGCGGGGCTGGGGAGACCCAGTACTTC. The chain employs TRBV19 and TRBJ2-5; TRBD2 matches at 12 bases. Germline CDR1 is LNHDA and CDR2 is SQIVND (reference sequence). V shed 9 bases and J 5 bases; nucleotides not matched to a gene: 7. There are 14 residues in the CDR3.

This chain connects TRBV9 to TRBJ2-3; either TRBD1 or TRBD2 may fit D (5 bases each). The CDR3 runs to 14 residues. The V and J ends lost 1 base and 2 bases respectively, with 8 bases between them. Germline V gene data show CDR1 as SGDLS and CDR2 as YYNGEE. The CDR3 loop is CASSVKGTTDTQYF. DNA of the CDR3: TGTGCCAGCAGCGTAAAGGGGACCACAGATACGCAGTATTTT. Full variable domain (missing parts from reference TRBV9 and TRBJ2-3): DSGVTQTPKHLITATGQRVTLRCSPRSGDLSVYWYQQSLDQGLQFLIQYYNGEERAKGNILERFSAQQFPDLHSELNLSSLELGDSALYFCASSVKGTTDTQYFGPGTRLTVL.

The V gene is TRBV7-7, the J gene TRBJ2-5, with TRBD2 matching over 8 bases. Unmatched junction bases numbered 6, after V lost 4 bases and J lost 2 bases. This CDR3 spans 15 amino acids. CDR1 SSHAT and CDR2 FNYEAQ come from the germline V gene (reference sequence). The CDR3 here is CASSSTGGRQETQYF. CDR3 DNA: TGTGCCAGCAGCTCGACGGGGGGGCGGCAAGAGACCCAGTACTTC.

This rearrangement joins TRBV29-1 to TRBJ2-1; perhaps TRBD2 as D (5 bases). Germline V lookup: CDR1 SQVTM, CDR2 ANQGSEA. The V end was cut by 4 bases, the J end by 4 bases, with 14 bases between. CDR3 size: 14 residues. CDR3 sequence reads: CSVAIGGQYNEQFF. CDR3 in DNA: TGCAGCGTTGCTATAGGCGGGCAGTACAATGAGCAGTTCTTC.

The V call is TRBV6-5, the J call TRBJ2-5; 7 nucleotides align to TRBD2. The V gene's germline CDR1 is MNHEY and CDR2 SVGAGI. V lost 6 bases and J lost 5; bases outside the gene matches: 12. The CDR3 totals 15 residues. The CDR3 loop is CASSRNTLGGETQYF. CDR3 nucleotide sequence: TGTGCCAGCAGCCGAAACACTCTGGGGGGGGAGACCCAGTACTTC.

This clone was found a few times. The chain links TRBV2 to TRBJ2-3; maybe TRBD2 (5 bases). The CDR3 is 16 residues long. Trimming shortened V by 1 base and J by 5 bases, and 16 bases separated the two germline ends. Germline CDR1 is SNHLY and CDR2 is FYNNEI. CDR3 coding DNA: TGTGCCAGCAGTGAAGGAAGCGGTCCTTCGGTAGATACGCAGTATTTT. The encoded protein is CASSEGSGPSVDTQYF.